This entry describes one T cell receptor (beta chain). This record belongs to a study of blood T cell repertoires in COVID-19. The wider study: Italy, Spain and the United States were the sources of the convalescent and acute COVID-19 samples. PBMCs, B-cell-depleted T cells, or T cells were the source of the cDNA or gDNA that made up the material.

Deletions cut 9 bases from V and 3 bases from J, with 7 bases between. This CDR3 spans 11 amino acids. Germline V gives CDR1 MRHNA, CDR2 SNTAGT. Original processing methods: Nucleated cell counts were estimated from reference gene primer amplification. The assay was immunoSEQ multiplex PCR, and TCRdb's table has in-frame clones only and misses some. V and J calls and clone size are copied from that table; D and trimming were computed from the DNA. Here the sample spans around 200,000 clones, approximately 78% being singletons. The source of this sequence is a woman of 80 years or more with active or convalescent COVID-19. The source material was peripheral blood. This rearrangement joins TRBV6-4 to TRBJ2-3; D call uncertain. CDR3 DNA: TGTGCCAGTGAGTATACAGATACGCAGTATTTT. Translating it yields CASEYTDTQYF.